This TCR beta chain was identified during a study of CD8+CD57+ T cells in acquired aplastic anemia. Genomic DNA provided the template from which TCR beta VDJ and CDR3 profiles were obtained. TCRdb ran MiXCR on the reads and lists one entry per CDR3 protein. This table holds about 190,000 distinct CDR3 sequences, less than 60% found once. Ten or more counts support this clonotype. This CDR3 is 12 amino acids long. V gave up 2 bases and J gave up 9 bases, with 8 bases separating them. Patients who underwent sequencing had shown CD8+CD57+ cell expansion by flow cytometry. This TCR was recovered from a human donor with aplastic anemia. The V call is TRBV12-3 or TRBV12-4, the J call TRBJ1-5, with D possibly being TRBD1 (5 bases). The sample consisted of sorted CD4+, CD8+, or CD8+CD57+ T cells (not recorded which) from PBMCs. The CDR3 bases are TGTGCCAGCAGTTTATCGGGGCCGCCCCAGCATTTT. As protein: CASSLSGPPQHF.